The T cell receptor (beta chain) under discussion was sequenced for a study of CD8 T cells in ankylosing spondylitis. Study results and caveats: Enrichment of disease-linked clones was reportedly significant in matched ankylosing spondylitis synovial fluid. What seemed typical of ankylosing spondylitis blood was a TCR beta motif built from 8 or 9 highly homologous variants.

With V trimmed by 7 bases and J by 3 bases, 22 bases remained unmatched. Germline assignment: CDR1 SQVTM and CDR2 ANQGSEA. The CDR3 runs to 18 residues. Libraries of TCR beta came from quantitative 5'-RACE with molecular barcodes. A single record per CDR3 protein comes from TCRdb applying MiXCR to the 5' RACE reads. The data show some 180,000 distinct CDR3 sequences, with about 18% seen just once and around 4.7% held by the top ten. This clonotype was found many times. The antigen remains unidentified. The clonotype was recovered from a male donor aged 10-30 years with ankylosing spondylitis or in good health (not recorded which). Material: blood, either unsorted or a sorted T cell fraction (not recorded which). The V gene is TRBV29-1, the J gene TRBJ1-2, with TRBD1 identical over 8 bases. The CDR3 DNA is TGCAGCGCGGGCCAGGCAACTGGAGGACAGGGCGTTCACTATGGCTACACCTTC. Amino acids: CSAGQATGGQGVHYGYTF.